This T cell receptor (beta chain) was sequenced during a study of T cell responses to AZD1222 COVID-19 vaccine. Points from the study as a whole: Two AZD1222 doses significantly raised spike-specific TCR breadth and depth over controls. Across the whole spike, CD4 TCRs peaked at regions 160-218 and 743-854.

Data came from immunoSEQ multiplex PCR; TCRdb stores just in-frame clones and leaves some out. The sample lists fewer than 200,000 clones, 90% to 95% seen once, with roughly 1.7% in the top ten. The CDR3 spans 16 residues. J was trimmed by 4 bases and V by 3 bases; bases with no gene match: 11. Germline CDR1 SGHDT, CDR2 YYEEEE. With regard to this clone: The antigen remains unidentified.

This specimen consisted of peripheral blood, obtained 28 days after the second AZD1222 dose. This rearrangement joins TRBV5-6 to TRBJ1-2; 8 bases fit TRBD1. The source of this sequence is an adult who received the AZD1222 COVID-19 vaccine. The CDR3 reads CASSWGQDPTSYGYTF. CDR3 sequence (DNA): TGTGCCAGCAGCTGGGGACAGGACCCAACTAGCTATGGCTACACCTTC.